Below, 5 T cell receptor beta chains from the same sample are listed, as sequenced in a study of T cell repertoires in cytomegalovirus infection. These receptors have no identified antigens. From the reads, TCRdb called clonotypes with MiXCR, one entry per CDR3 protein. Among around 130,000 distinct CDR3 sequences, more than 20% were seen once, and the ten largest hold approximately 35%. Sequencing was done on a sample of PBMCs, sequenced either directly or after in vitro stimulation (not recorded which). The source of these receptors is a human donor in good health (CMV status not recorded). Some clones in this sample may be carry-over from other donors' samples.

This clonotype was seen a handful of times. The chain carries TRBV27 and TRBJ1-4; D is unclear. Trimming removed 9 bases from V and 0 bases from J, with 8 bases in between. This CDR3 spans 13 amino acids. Germline CDR1 reads MNHEY; CDR2 reads SMNVEV (reference sequence). CDR3 amino acids: CASSAATNEKLFF. CDR3 nucleotides: TGTGCCAGTTCGGCAGCAACTAATGAAAAACTGTTTTTT.

This clonotype was seen a few times. The J gene is TRBJ1-6, the V gene TRBV11-2; TRBD1 matches 7 bases. Germline-derived CDR1 and CDR2 are SGHAT and FQNNGV. This CDR3 comprises 15 residues. After removal of 1 base from V and 9 bases from J, the junction contained 6 bases not matched to a gene. The CDR3 loop is CASSLGPGGSSPLHF. Here the CDR3 DNA reads TGTGCCAGCAGCTTAGGGCCAGGGGGTAGTTCACCCCTCCACTTT.

The genes are TRBV2 and TRBJ1-4; maybe TRBD1 (5 bases). V lost 6 bases to trimming and J lost 3 bases, with 17 bases between them. The CDR3 consists of 16 residues. CDR1 and CDR2 from the germline V gene are SNHLY and FYNNEI. The CDR3 spells CASSPTPGYANEKLFF. DNA for the CDR3: TGTGCCAGCAGCCCTACCCCAGGGTACGCTAATGAAAAACTGTTTTTT. Filled out from reference TRBV2 and TRBJ1-4, the complete variable domain reads EPEVTQTPSHQVTQMGQEVILRCVPISNHLYFYWYRQILGQKVEFLVSFYNNEISEKSEIFDDQFSVERPDGSNFTLKIRSTKLEDSAMYFCASSPTPGYANEKLFFGSGTQLSVL.

Regarding this clonotype: With a much larger clone just one base away, this may be a read error. The genes are TRBV4-1 and TRBJ2-5, with D perhaps TRBD2 (6 bases). The germline gives CDR1 MGHRA, CDR2 YSYEKL. With 2 bases removed from V and 4 bases from J, the gap between germline ends came to 14 bases. The CDR3 has 15 amino acids. CDR3 DNA: TGCGCCAGCAGCCAACTAGCGAGAGTCGGAGAGACCCAGTACTTC. It encodes CASSQLARVGETQYF.

The rearrangement links TRBV23-1 to TRBJ2-7; maybe TRBD1 (5 bases). TRBV23-1 is an open reading frame whose function is uncertain. V lost 8 bases to trimming and J lost 3 bases, with 14 bases between them. The CDR3 has 13 residues. CDR3 sequence reads: CASRRQPRYEQYV. DNA for the CDR3: TGCGCCAGCCGCCGACAGCCACGCTACGAGCAGTACGTC.